What follows are 10 T cell receptor beta chains derived from one specimen sequenced in a study of Ad26.COV2.S vaccination and SARS-CoV-2 variants. As to treatment: about 20 received Ad26.COV2.S at low or high dose, single or two shots; 5 received placebo; per-sample allocation not given. Day 63 after the first injection of vaccine or placebo was the sampling time. The repertoire was sequenced with immunoSEQ multiplex PCR; TCRdb's copy has only in-frame clones and lacks some. This table holds fewer than 500,000 clones, more than 80% found once. This specimen was peripheral blood, taken in a trial of Ad26.COV2.S vaccine versus placebo. The source of these receptors is a person aged 18-65 years who received the Ad26.COV2.S COVID-19 vaccine or a placebo.

This clone has just one count. The genes are TRBV29-1 and TRBJ1-2; 7 nucleotides match TRBD1. J lost 8 bases, V lost 0 bases, and 9 bases had no gene match. CDR3 length: 14 amino acids. Germline CDR1 reads SQVTM; CDR2 reads ANQGSEA. For the CDR3, the DNA is TGCAGCGTTGAAGAAAAATGGGACAGTTGGGGCTACACCTTC. Translating gives CSVEEKWDSWGYTF.

The J gene is TRBJ2-5, the V gene TRBV6-2 or TRBV6-3, with D maybe TRBD1 (6 bases). V dropped 6 bases and J dropped 1 base, with 15 bases sitting between them. Germline loops: CDR1 MNHEY, CDR2 SVGEGT. The CDR3 length is 15 residues. In DNA form, the CDR3 reads TGTGCCAGCAGACCTCGCGACAGGCCCCAAGAGACCCAGTACTTC. It specifies CASRPRDRPQETQYF.

The V gene is TRBV18, the J gene TRBJ1-2; possible D gene TRBD1, 5 bases. This CDR3 is built from 16 residues. Germline V CDR1 and CDR2: KGHSH, LQKENI. Trimming took 1 base from V and 4 from J, leaving 16 bases between them. CDR3 sequence reads: CASSPRTRGNTYGYTF. In nucleotides, the CDR3 is TGTGCCAGCTCACCACGTACCCGGGGCAATACCTATGGCTACACCTTC.

This CDR3 reads CASSPRGGSRVRTQYF. The CDR3 DNA reads as TGTGCCAGCAGTCCACGGGGCGGGAGTCGTGTGCGGACCCAGTACTTC. This chain uses TRBV28 with TRBJ2-5; TRBD2 aligns across 7 bases. The germline V gene encodes CDR1 MDHEN and CDR2 SYDVKM. Trimming removed 5 bases from V and 7 bases from J; junction bases left unmatched: 16. The CDR3 extends over 16 amino acids. Drawing the rest from reference TRBV28 and TRBJ2-5, the complete variable domain is DVKVTQSSRYLVKRTGEKVFLECVQDMDHENMFWYRQDPGLGLRLIYFSYDVKMKEKGDIPEGYSVSREKKERFSLILESASTNQTSMYLCASSPRGGSRVRTQYFGPGTRLLVL.

This rearrangement joins TRBV9 to TRBJ1-3, with D uncertain. The germline CDR1 and CDR2 sequences are SGDLS and YYNGEE. V lost 4 bases and J lost 0, with 17 bases in between. The CDR3 covers 17 residues. The CDR3 spells CASSPRAGLSSGNTIYF. In DNA, the CDR3 is TGTGCCAGCAGCCCGCGGGCAGGTCTAAGCTCTGGAAACACCATATATTTT.

V gene TRBV7-8 combines with J gene TRBJ1-6; weak D call: TRBD1 (6 bases). CDR1 is SGHVS, CDR2 FQNEAQ, per germline. The CDR3 totals 15 residues. V shed 3 bases and J shed 8 bases, with 14 bases lying between them. DNA for the CDR3: TGTGCCAGCAGCTTGCACAGGGAAATTTATTCACCCCTCCACTTT. It yields the protein CASSLHREIYSPLHF. The variable domain in full, completed from reference TRBV7-8 and TRBJ1-6, reads GAGVSQSPRYKVAKRGQDVALRCDPISGHVSLFWYQQALGQGPEFLTYFQNEAQLDKSGLPSDRFFAERPEGSVSTLKIQRTQQEDSAVYLCASSLHREIYSPLHFGNGTRLTVT.

The chain has TRBV7-2 and TRBJ2-2; D remains unclear. CDR3 size: 13 residues. V was trimmed by 3 bases and J by 7 bases, leaving 9 bases between them. The germline V gene encodes CDR1 SGHTA and CDR2 FQGNSA. CDR3 sequence reads: CASSFSWGGELFF. The CDR3, as DNA: TGTGCCAGCAGCTTTTCCTGGGGCGGGGAGCTGTTTTTT.

The J gene is TRBJ1-6, the V gene TRBV4-3; 7 positions match TRBD1. Germline lookup yields CDR1 LGHNA and CDR2 YSLEER. The CDR3 runs to 18 residues. V trimming: 0 bases; J trimming: 3 bases; junction bases outside the gene matches: 8. DNA of the CDR3: TGCGCCAGCAGCCAAGATTTTGGGGGACAGAACTATAATTCACCCCTCCACTTT. Translation: CASSQDFGGQNYNSPLHF.

The CDR3 protein is CASSLVRDLYDEQFF. DNA of the CDR3: TGCGCCAGCAGCTTGGTGCGGGACCTTTACGATGAGCAGTTCTTC. The chain is built from TRBV5-1 and TRBJ2-1; maybe TRBD2 (6 bases). The CDR3 runs to 15 residues. CDR1 is SGHRS, CDR2 YFSETQ, per germline. V was trimmed by 0 bases and J by 8 bases, leaving 15 bases between them.

This chain links TRBV30 with TRBJ1-6; D is undetermined. From germline, CDR1 is GTSNPN and CDR2 SVGIG (reference sequence). There are 13 residues in the CDR3. V lost 0 bases and J 9 bases, leaving 9 bases between the germline ends. For the CDR3, the DNA is TGTGCCTGGAGTGTTGCTGCCACTTCACCCCTCCACTTT. Its protein is CAWSVAATSPLHF.